What follows are 17 T cell receptor beta chains derived from one specimen sequenced in a study of identifying expanded T cells in peripheral blood. Profiling relied on immunoSEQ multiplex PCR, and the TCRdb table lists in-frame clones only, not all of them. The data hold under 110,000 clones, with about 83% observed a single time. Sequences were obtained from blood. These receptors were collected from a person aged 18 to 75 in good health.

This clone was detected once. The CDR3 loop reads CASSIGHNQPQHF. CDR3 sequence (DNA): TGTGCCAGCAGCATCGGGCATAATCAGCCCCAGCATTTT. The chain employs TRBV5-5 and TRBJ1-5; no reliable D call. CDR1 is SGHKS, CDR2 YYEKEE, per germline (reference sequence). V shed 4 bases and J shed 4 bases, with 9 bases lying between them. The CDR3 loop spans 13 amino acids.

CDR3 coding DNA: TGTGCCAGCAGCCGGGACACGAATCAGCCCCAGCATTTT. This sequence encodes CASSRDTNQPQHF. The rearrangement links TRBV7-2 to TRBJ1-5, with a tentative D call TRBD1 (6 bases). Germline loops: CDR1 SGHTA, CDR2 FQGNSA. The CDR3 is made up of 13 amino acids. With 5 bases removed from V and 4 bases from J, the gap between germline ends came to 9 bases. Full variable domain (missing parts from reference TRBV7-2 and TRBJ1-5): GAGVSQSPSNKVTEKGKDVELRCDPISGHTALYWYRQSLGQGLEFLIYFQGNSAPDKSGLPSDRFSAERTGGSVSTLTIQRTQQEDSAVYLCASSRDTNQPQHFGDGTRLSIL.

V usage is TRBV6-5 and J usage is TRBJ1-1; the D gene is possibly TRBD1 (6 bases). CDR1 is MNHEY, CDR2 SVGAGI, per germline. V gave up 5 bases and J gave up 4 bases, with 17 bases separating them. The CDR3 is 15 residues long. The CDR3 loop reads CASSILGGFGTEAFF. The DNA of the CDR3 is TGTGCCAGCAGTATCTTGGGGGGCTTCGGCACTGAAGCTTTCTTT.

This sequence joins TRBV28 and TRBJ1-5; tentative D call: TRBD1 (6 bases). CDR1 MDHEN and CDR2 SYDVKM come from the germline V gene. Between the trimmed V and J ends, which lost 9 bases and 8 bases, there was a span of 17 bases. The CDR3 spans 13 residues. CDR3 sequence reads: CASNDRSLEPQHF. The DNA of the CDR3 is TGTGCCAGTAACGACAGGTCTCTGGAGCCCCAGCATTTT.

The rearrangement joins TRBV5-6 to TRBJ2-7; tentatively, D is TRBD1 (6 bases). CDR1 and CDR2 from the germline V gene are SGHDT and YYEEEE. The CDR3 is made up of 15 amino acids. Trimming pared 1 base from V and 4 bases from J, leaving 15 bases between. CDR3 in amino acids: CASSLTGSYLYEQYF. DNA of the CDR3: TGTGCCAGCAGCTTGACAGGGAGTTATTTGTACGAGCAGTACTTC.

This clone is medium-sized by share. The chain has TRBV2 and TRBJ1-5; the match to TRBD1 covers 10 bases. The germline gives CDR1 SNHLY, CDR2 FYNNEI. After removal of 1 base from V and 6 bases from J, the junction contained 3 bases not matched to a gene. The CDR3 consists of 15 residues. CDR3 loop: CASSEEWTGGQPQHF. CDR3 nucleotides: TGTGCCAGCAGTGAAGAATGGACAGGGGGTCAGCCCCAGCATTTT. Full variable domain (rest looked up from reference TRBV2 and TRBJ1-5): EPEVTQTPSHQVTQMGQEVILRCVPISNHLYFYWYRQILGQKVEFLVSFYNNEISEKSEIFDDQFSVERPDGSNFTLKIRSTKLEDSAMYFCASSEEWTGGQPQHFGDGTRLSIL.

The chain uses TRBV7-9 and TRBJ2-5; 8 bases match TRBD2. The V gene end was trimmed by 6 bases and the J gene end by 1 base; junction bases not matched to a gene: 7. The length of the CDR3 is 15 residues. Germline CDR1 and CDR2: SEHNR and FQNEAQ (reference sequence). CDR3 in amino acids: CASSSRAGVQETQYF. The CDR3 bases are TGTGCCAGCAGTTCACGAGCGGGGGTCCAAGAGACCCAGTACTTC. Full variable domain (remainder filled in from reference TRBV7-9 and TRBJ2-5): DTGVSQNPRHKITKRGQNVTFRCDPISEHNRLYWYRQTLGQGPEFLTYFQNEAQLEKSRLLSDRFSAERPKGSFSTLEIQRTEQGDSAMYLCASSSRAGVQETQYFGPGTRLLVL.

The chain recombines TRBV10-3 with TRBJ1-4; a possible D gene is TRBD1 (5 bases). The V end was cut by 6 bases, the J end by 4 bases, with 21 bases between. Germline V gene lookup returns CDR1 ENHRY and CDR2 SYGVKD. The CDR3 length is 17 residues. CDR3 residues: CAIRGSRGSADNEKLFF. CDR3 in DNA: TGTGCCATCAGAGGTTCTAGGGGCAGTGCCGATAATGAAAAACTGTTTTTT.

The chain carries TRBV18 and TRBJ1-3; D ambiguous. The ends were cut back, 3 bases at V and 4 bases at J, with 13 bases in the middle. Germline-derived CDR1 and CDR2 are KGHSH and LQKENI. The CDR3 consists of 15 residues. The CDR3 loop is CASSPGGPLGNTIYF. As DNA, the CDR3 is TGTGCCAGCTCACCGGGCGGCCCGCTCGGAAACACCATATATTTT. Full variable domain (outside the CDR3, taken from reference TRBV18 and TRBJ1-3): NAGVMQNPRHLVRRRGQEARLRCSPMKGHSHVYWYRQLPEEGLKFMVYLQKENIIDESGMPKERFSAEFPKEGPSILRIQQVVRGDSAAYFCASSPGGPLGNTIYFGEGSWLTVV.

The chain recombines TRBV19 with TRBJ2-5, with a tentative D call TRBD1 (6 bases). The CDR3 contains 16 residues. Trimming took 3 bases from V and 5 from J, leaving 19 bases between them. The germline V gene encodes CDR1 LNHDA and CDR2 SQIVND (reference sequence). This chain's CDR3 is CASSMWGRESYETQYF. CDR3 coding DNA: TGTGCCAGTAGTATGTGGGGGCGCGAGTCATACGAGACCCAGTACTTC.

This clone was recorded a few times. This chain uses TRBV15 with TRBJ1-6; 9 bases align to TRBD1. The CDR3 is made up of 16 amino acids. V shed 5 bases and J 3 bases; nucleotides not matched to a gene: 5. Per the germline V gene, CDR1 is LNHNV and CDR2 is YYDKDF (reference sequence). The CDR3 loop reads CATSSRDRDYNSPLHF. The CDR3 DNA follows: TGTGCCACCAGCTCCCGGGACAGGGACTATAATTCACCCCTCCACTTT.

V is TRBV28 and J is TRBJ2-7; weak D call: TRBD1 (6 bases). Germline V lookup: CDR1 MDHEN, CDR2 SYDVKM. This CDR3 region has 15 residues. The ends were cut back, 4 bases at V and 2 bases at J, with 15 bases in the middle. CDR3 coding DNA: TGTGCCAGCAGTTCGCACAGGGTTTGGACCTACGAGCAGTACTTC. This translates into CASSSHRVWTYEQYF.

This chain connects TRBV19 to TRBJ1-5; TRBD1 matches at 7 bases. V lost 4 bases to trimming and J lost 5 bases; unmatched junction nucleotides: 5. CDR1 is LNHDA, CDR2 SQIVND, per germline (reference sequence). The length of the CDR3 is 14 residues. CDR3 in amino acids: CASSRWDSDQPQHF. The CDR3 region has the DNA TGTGCCAGTAGTAGATGGGACAGTGATCAGCCCCAGCATTTT.

The chain uses TRBV7-8 and TRBJ1-2; D not resolved. The V gene lost 2 bases and the J gene lost 8 bases, with 18 bases spanning the gap. Germline CDR1 SGHVS, CDR2 FQNEAQ. CDR3 length: 15 residues. CDR3: CASSLRGRLLWGYTF. The CDR3 DNA is TGTGCCAGCAGCTTACGTGGGAGGCTACTATGGGGCTACACCTTC.

The CDR3 nucleotides read TGTGCCAGCAGTAGCAAGTACTCACCCCTCCACTTT. Protein sequence: CASSSKYSPLHF. The gene calls are TRBV6-5 and TRBJ1-6; no firm D call. The CDR3 loop spans 12 amino acids. Trimming shortened V by 5 bases and J by 10 bases, and 9 bases separated the two germline ends. Germline V CDR1 and CDR2: MNHEY, SVGAGI.

This chain joins TRBV19 and TRBJ2-1; unclear D gene. Trimming took off 2 bases at V and 3 bases at J, with 5 bases between the two ends. The CDR3 runs to 13 residues. Per germline, CDR1 LNHDA and CDR2 SQIVND (reference sequence). The CDR3 here is CASSIIDYNEQFF. The CDR3 nucleotides are TGTGCCAGTAGTATAATCGACTACAATGAGCAGTTCTTC.

The gene calls are TRBV5-6 and TRBJ2-7; 7 bases line up with TRBD1. CDR1 and CDR2 from the germline V gene are SGHDT and YYEEEE. The length of the CDR3 is 16 residues. The junction had 10 bases not matched to a gene; V was cut back by 0 bases and J by 4 bases. The CDR3 DNA is TGTGCCAGCAGCTTGGGTCTCACAGGGGTCGGATACGAGCAGTACTTC. Translation gives CASSLGLTGVGYEQYF. The complete variable domain, with remaining parts taken from reference TRBV5-6 and TRBJ2-7, reads DAGVTQSPTHLIKTRGQQVTLRCSPKSGHDTVSWYQQALGQGPQFIFQYYEEEERQRGNFPDRFSGHQFPNYSSELNVNALLLGDSALYLCASSLGLTGVGYEQYFGPGTRLTVT.